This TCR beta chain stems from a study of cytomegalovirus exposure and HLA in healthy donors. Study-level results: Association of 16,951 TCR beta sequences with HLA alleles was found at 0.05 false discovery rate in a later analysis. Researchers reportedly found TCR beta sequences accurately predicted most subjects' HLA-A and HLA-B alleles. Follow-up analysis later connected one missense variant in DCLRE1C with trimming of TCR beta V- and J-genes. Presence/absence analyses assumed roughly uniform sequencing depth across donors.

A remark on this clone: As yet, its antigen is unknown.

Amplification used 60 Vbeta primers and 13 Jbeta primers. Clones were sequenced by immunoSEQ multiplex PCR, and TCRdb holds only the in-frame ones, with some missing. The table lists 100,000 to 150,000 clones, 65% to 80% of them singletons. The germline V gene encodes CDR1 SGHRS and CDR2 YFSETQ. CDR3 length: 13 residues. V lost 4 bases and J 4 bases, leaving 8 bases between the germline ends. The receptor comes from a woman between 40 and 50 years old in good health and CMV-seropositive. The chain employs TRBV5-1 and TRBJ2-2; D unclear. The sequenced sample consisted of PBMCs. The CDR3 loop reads CASSLMSTGELFF. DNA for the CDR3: TGCGCCAGCAGCCTCATGAGCACCGGGGAGCTGTTTTTT.